Reported below is one TCR beta chain. The target of this receptor is not known. Base quality data are lacking; no much larger clone is found one base away. The immunoSEQ Assay, a bias-controlled multiplex PCR, was used to amplify TCRbeta CDR3 regions from genomic DNA. In the authors' own workflow: The number of nucleated cells in each sample was estimated by amplification of reference gene primers within the assay. To quantify the absolute abundance of each unique TCRbeta CDR3 rearrangement, sequence reads were collapsed and filtered. For each sample, productive Simpson clonality was calculated as the square root of Simpson's diversity index across productive rearrangements. TCRdb holds this immuneACCESS table with in-frame rearrangements only. Some clones are missing; in checked studies, unresolved V genes explain under half, and the rest has no known cause. V and J calls and clone size are copied from that table; D and trimming were computed from the DNA. The sample table lists about 480,000 clones, roughly 90% of them with a count of one. The ten largest clones capture around 1.9% of the sample.

In the prospective study, participants were roughly 18 to 95 years old, resided in fewer than 25 geographic areas of the United States, and were enrolled through a virtual design. In the prospective study, cohorts were assigned on the basis of participant-reported clinical history obtained from a screening survey and a study questionnaire. For ImmuneRACE Cohort 3, a participant was defined as recovered based on two consecutive negative NP/OP PCR tests, clearance by a healthcare professional, or resolution of symptoms. Each participant in the prospective study had whole blood, serum and a nasopharyngeal or oropharyngeal swab collected by mobile phlebotomists. Over an approximately 2-month period, participants in the prospective study had the option of providing additional blood draws and questionnaires. Prospective study blood samples were shipped either frozen or at room temperature before DNA extraction.

This entry comes from a study of blood T cell repertoires in COVID-19 (TCRdb year 2020). Looking at the study overall: The collaborator samples originated in the United States, Italy and Spain and spanned the acute and convalescent phases of COVID-19. Where HLA class I and class II types were available, the types were taken from metadata supplied by the sample provider, not from assay-based typing. The repertoires were released in a freely available public database intended as a resource for research on the immune response to SARS-CoV-2. Nearly every sample came with metadata listing a de-identified subject ID, COVID-19 status, age in years and sex. The prospective study material was composed of cDNA or gDNA derived from T cells, B-cell-depleted T cells, or PBMCs. The samples were drawn from the first 160 participants of the ongoing ImmuneRACE study and from about 1,200 subjects provided by 6 global collaborators. The dataset comprised deeply sampled blood TCRbeta repertoires from subjects exposed to, actively infected with, or recovered from COVID-19.

For CDR1 and CDR2, the germline V gene lists SGHDN and FVKESK. The CDR3, from cysteine to phenylalanine, totals 11 residues. Left in the record is the CDR3 DNA by itself, 33 bases read in frame from the first base. Between the V and J ends, shortened by 3 bases and 10 bases respectively, the junction contains 4 bases. The paper's findings and limits, for the study overall: The amount of clinical and demographic metadata varied by source and participant and was provided uncurated.

The chain uses TRBV14 and TRBJ1-6, with no confidently assigned D gene. The sequenced sample was PBMCs or T cells enriched from blood (not recorded which). This TCR was sampled from a woman between 40 and 50 years old who had recovered from COVID-19. The sequenced DNA: TGTGCCAGCAGCCACGGGTCACCCCTCCACTTT. This sequence encodes CASSHGSPLHF.